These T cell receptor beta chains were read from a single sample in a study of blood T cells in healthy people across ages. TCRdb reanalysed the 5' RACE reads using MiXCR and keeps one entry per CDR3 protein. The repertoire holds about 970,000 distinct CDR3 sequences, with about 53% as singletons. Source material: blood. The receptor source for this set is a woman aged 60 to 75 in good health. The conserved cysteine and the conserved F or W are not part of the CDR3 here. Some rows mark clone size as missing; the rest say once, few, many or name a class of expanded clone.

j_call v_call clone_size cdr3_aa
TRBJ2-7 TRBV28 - ASITSGPGSPYEQY
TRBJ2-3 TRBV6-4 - ASRGAGADTQY
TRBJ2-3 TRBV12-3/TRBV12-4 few ASSVLVRTARYTDTQY
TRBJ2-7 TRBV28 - ASSLARGLYNEQY
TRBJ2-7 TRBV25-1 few ASSDPQGTYYEQY
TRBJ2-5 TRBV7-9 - ASSLATGETQY
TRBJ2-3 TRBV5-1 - ASSLEGRTTDTQY
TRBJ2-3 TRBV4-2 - ASSPTGLVGGTDTQY
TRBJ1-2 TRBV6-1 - ASRDRGRVYGYT
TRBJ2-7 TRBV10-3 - AISDLARGSYEQY
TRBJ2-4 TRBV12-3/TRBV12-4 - ASSSRGREQY
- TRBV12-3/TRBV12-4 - ASALGGEQETQY